This is a list of T cell receptor beta chains from one sample in a study of OX40 agonist ivuxolimab in advanced cancers. The protocol was immunoSEQ multiplex PCR, while the TCRdb copy is restricted to in-frame clones and leaves out a portion. The sample shows over 10,000 clones, 70% to 85% of them seen only once. The sample was CD4+ or CD8+ T cells sorted from blood, taken in a trial of the OX40 agonist ivuxolimab. All receptors derive from an adult with an advanced solid tumor such as melanoma, head and neck, liver or kidney cancer. The CDR3 runs from the conserved cysteine through the conserved F or W. D genes are given only for firm matches. Expanded clones are given a class, and other clones once, few, many or no size at all.

TRBJ2-5	TRBV5-4	-	-	TGTGCCAGCAGCTCCGGGGAGACCCAGTACTTC	CASSSGETQYF
TRBJ2-7	TRBV4-1	-	-	TGCGCCAGCAGCCAGACTACAGGGTCCTACGAGCAGTACTTC	CASSQTTGSYEQYF
TRBJ2-2	TRBV4-1	-	-	TGCGCCAGCAGCCCGGACCCGACTCACGCCGGGGAGCTGTTTTTT	CASSPDPTHAGELFF
TRBJ1-1	TRBV27	once	-	TGTGCCAGCGGGGGGCGGGGGATGGCTGAAGCTTTCTTT	CASGGRGMAEAFF
TRBJ2-7	TRBV2	-	-	TGTGCCAGCAGTTTACCAGCTAGCAAGATAACCTACGAGCAGTACTTC	CASSLPASKITYEQYF
TRBJ1-1	TRBV4-1	-	-	TGCGCCAGCAGCCAAGGGTACAGGGACTTGGGACTCGTCGAAGCTTTCTTT	CASSQGYRDLGLVEAFF
TRBJ1-2	TRBV11-2	-	TRBD1	TGTGCCAGCAGCCCTTCGGGTGACAGGGGGCATGGCTACACCTTC	CASSPSGDRGHGYTF
TRBJ1-2	TRBV6-5	-	-	TGTGCCAGCACCGACCGGAAACAGGGCTTCGGTGGCTACACCTTC	CASTDRKQGFGGYTF
TRBJ2-7	TRBV27	-	-	TGTGCCAGCAGTTTAGGTGGAAGTATTCCCTACGAGCAGTACTTC	CASSLGGSIPYEQYF
TRBJ2-7	TRBV11-3	once	-	TGTGCCAGCAGCTCGCCAACGTACTACAGGGTCCCCGGCGAGCAGTACTTC	CASSSPTYYRVPGEQYF